What follows is one T cell receptor beta chain and its context. Its matching antigen is unknown. Every patient had mismatch repair deficiency by PCR or immunohistochemistry. The TCR-sequenced patients were a few responders to pembrolizumab. The sample is drawn from a study of PD-1 blockade in mismatch repair-deficient tumors. Study-wide context: Enrolled about 2013-2017, patients had progressing, pretreated mismatch repair-deficient cancers of 12 types.

Study-level results: After pembrolizumab, tumor-resident clones rose rapidly, then generally contracted before radiologic responses.

The table came from immunoSEQ multiplex PCR; TCRdb's copy has only in-frame clones and leaves some out. The data show 60,000 to 70,000 clones, more than 70% seen once. The ends were cut back, 8 bases at V and 1 base at J, with 13 bases in the middle. The CDR3 consists of 14 residues. The germline gives CDR1 MNHEY, CDR2 SMNVEV (reference sequence). The receptor was isolated from an adult with mismatch repair-deficient cancer. Here the sequenced sample was peripheral blood, taken 52 weeks after starting pembrolizumab. The chain carries TRBV27 and TRBJ2-3; D is perhaps TRBD1 (6 bases). CDR3 residues: CASHNRVRTDTQYF. As DNA, the CDR3 is TGTGCCAGCCATAACAGGGTACGCACAGATACGCAGTATTTT.